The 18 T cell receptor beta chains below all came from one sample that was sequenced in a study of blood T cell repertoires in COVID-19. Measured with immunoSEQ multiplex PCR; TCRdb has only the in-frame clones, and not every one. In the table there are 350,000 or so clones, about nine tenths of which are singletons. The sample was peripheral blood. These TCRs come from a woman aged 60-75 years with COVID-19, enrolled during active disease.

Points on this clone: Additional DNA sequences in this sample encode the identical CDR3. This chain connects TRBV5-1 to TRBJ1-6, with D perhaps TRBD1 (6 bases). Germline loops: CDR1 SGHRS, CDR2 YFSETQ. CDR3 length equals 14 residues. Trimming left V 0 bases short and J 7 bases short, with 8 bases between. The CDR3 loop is CASSLGQDNSPLHF. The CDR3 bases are TGCGCCAGCAGCTTGGGACAGGACAATTCACCCCTCCACTTT.

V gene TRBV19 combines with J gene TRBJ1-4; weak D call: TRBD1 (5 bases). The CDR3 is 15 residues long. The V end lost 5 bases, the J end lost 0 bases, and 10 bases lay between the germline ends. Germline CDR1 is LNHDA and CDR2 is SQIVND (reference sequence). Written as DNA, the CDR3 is TGTGCCAGTAGTCTTGAGACAGCAACTAATGAAAAACTGTTTTTT. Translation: CASSLETATNEKLFF. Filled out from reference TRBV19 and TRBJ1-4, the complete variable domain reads DGGITQSPKYLFRKEGQNVTLSCEQNLNHDAMYWYRQDPGQGLRLIYYSQIVNDFQKGDIAEGYSVSREKKESFPLTVTSAQKNPTAFYLCASSLETATNEKLFFGSGTQLSVL.

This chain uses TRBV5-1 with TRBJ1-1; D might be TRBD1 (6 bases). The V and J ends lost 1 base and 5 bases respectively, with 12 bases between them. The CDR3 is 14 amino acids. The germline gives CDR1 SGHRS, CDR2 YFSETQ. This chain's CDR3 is CASSLQGSATEAFF. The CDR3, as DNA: TGCGCCAGCAGCTTGCAGGGGTCGGCAACTGAAGCTTTCTTT.

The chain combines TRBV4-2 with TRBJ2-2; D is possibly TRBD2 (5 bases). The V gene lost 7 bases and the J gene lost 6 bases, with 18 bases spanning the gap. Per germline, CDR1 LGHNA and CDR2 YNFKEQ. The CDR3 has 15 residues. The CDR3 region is CASTSKAGFAGELFF. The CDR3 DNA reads TGTGCCAGCACCTCAAAGGCGGGTTTCGCCGGGGAGCTGTTTTTT.

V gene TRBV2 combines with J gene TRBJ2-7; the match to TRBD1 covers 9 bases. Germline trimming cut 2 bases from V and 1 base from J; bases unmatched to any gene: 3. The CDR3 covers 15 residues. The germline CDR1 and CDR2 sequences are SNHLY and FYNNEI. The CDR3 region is CASSEMGTGSYEQYF. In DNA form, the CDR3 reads TGTGCCAGCAGTGAAATGGGGACAGGGTCCTACGAGCAGTACTTC.

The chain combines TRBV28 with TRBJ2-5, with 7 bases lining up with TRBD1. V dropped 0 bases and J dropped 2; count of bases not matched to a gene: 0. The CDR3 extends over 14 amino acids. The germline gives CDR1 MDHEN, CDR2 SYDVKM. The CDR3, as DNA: TGTGCCAGCAGTTTATGGGGACAGCAAGAGACCCAGTACTTC. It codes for CASSLWGQQETQYF.

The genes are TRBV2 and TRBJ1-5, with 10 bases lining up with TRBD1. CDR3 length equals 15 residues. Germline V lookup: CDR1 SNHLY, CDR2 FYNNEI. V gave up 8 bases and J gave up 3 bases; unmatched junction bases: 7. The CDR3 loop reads CASGTGEDVNQPQHF. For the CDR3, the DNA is TGTGCCAGCGGGACAGGGGAGGATGTCAATCAGCCCCAGCATTTT.

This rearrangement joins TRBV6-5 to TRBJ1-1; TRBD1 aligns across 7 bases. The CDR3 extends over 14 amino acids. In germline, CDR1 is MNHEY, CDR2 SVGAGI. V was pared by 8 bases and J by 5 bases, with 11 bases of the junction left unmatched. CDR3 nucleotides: TGTGCCAGCGATCGAGAGGGGGCAGGGACTGAAGCTTTCTTT. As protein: CASDREGAGTEAFF.

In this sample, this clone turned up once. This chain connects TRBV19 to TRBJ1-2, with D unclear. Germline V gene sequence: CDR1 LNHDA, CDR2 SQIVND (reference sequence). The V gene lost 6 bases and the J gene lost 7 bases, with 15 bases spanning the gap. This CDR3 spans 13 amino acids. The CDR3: CASRPDGLAGYTF. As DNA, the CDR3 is TGTGCCAGTAGACCTGACGGACTGGCTGGCTACACCTTC.

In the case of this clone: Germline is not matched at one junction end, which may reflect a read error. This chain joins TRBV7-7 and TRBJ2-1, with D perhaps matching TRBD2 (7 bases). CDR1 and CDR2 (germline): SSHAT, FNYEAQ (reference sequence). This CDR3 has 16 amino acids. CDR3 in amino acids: CASSSSGAGAGNEQFF. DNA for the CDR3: TGTGCTAGCAGCTCCAGCGGGGCGGGGGCCGGTAATGAGCAGTTCTTC.

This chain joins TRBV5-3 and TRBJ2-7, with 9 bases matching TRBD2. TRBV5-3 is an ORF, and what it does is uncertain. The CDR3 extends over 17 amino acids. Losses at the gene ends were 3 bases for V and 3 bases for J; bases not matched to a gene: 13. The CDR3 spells CARSYHRGLATLYEQYF. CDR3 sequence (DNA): TGTGCCAGAAGCTACCATCGCGGACTAGCGACTCTCTACGAGCAGTACTTC.

The CDR3 loop reads CASSLILRYHNSPLHF. The CDR3 region has the DNA TGTGCCAGCAGCTTAATTCTCCGGTACCATAATTCACCCCTCCACTTT. The V gene is TRBV7-8, the J gene TRBJ1-6; no definite D call. The V end was cut by 2 bases, the J end by 5 bases, with 13 bases between. The CDR3 runs to 16 residues. CDR1 is SGHVS, CDR2 FQNEAQ, per germline.

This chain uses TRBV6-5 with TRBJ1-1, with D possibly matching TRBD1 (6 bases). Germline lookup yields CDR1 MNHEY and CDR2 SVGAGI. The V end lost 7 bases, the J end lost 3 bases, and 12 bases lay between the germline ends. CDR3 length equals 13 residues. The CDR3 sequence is CASKGVRDTEAFF. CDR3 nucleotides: TGTGCCAGCAAGGGGGTTAGAGACACTGAAGCTTTCTTT.

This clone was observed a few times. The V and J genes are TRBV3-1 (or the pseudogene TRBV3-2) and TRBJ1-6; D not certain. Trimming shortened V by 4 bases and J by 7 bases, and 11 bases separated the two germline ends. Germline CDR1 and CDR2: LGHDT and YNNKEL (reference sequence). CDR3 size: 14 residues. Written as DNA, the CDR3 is TGTGCCAGCAGCCCATCCAGCGGCAATTCACCCCTCCACTTT. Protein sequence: CASSPSSGNSPLHF.

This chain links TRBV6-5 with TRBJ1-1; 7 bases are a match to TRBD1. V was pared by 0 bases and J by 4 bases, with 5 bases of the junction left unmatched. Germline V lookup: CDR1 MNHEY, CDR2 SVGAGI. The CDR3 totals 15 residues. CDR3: CASSYSQGGVTEAFF. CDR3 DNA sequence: TGTGCCAGCAGTTACTCGCAGGGGGGAGTCACTGAAGCTTTCTTT.

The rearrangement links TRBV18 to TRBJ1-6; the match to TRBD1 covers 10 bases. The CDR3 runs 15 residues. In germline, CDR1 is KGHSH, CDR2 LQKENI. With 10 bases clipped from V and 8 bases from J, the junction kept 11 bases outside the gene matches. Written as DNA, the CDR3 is TGTGCCACTACCCAGACAGGGGGCTGGGATTCACCCCTCCACTTT. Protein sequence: CATTQTGGWDSPLHF.

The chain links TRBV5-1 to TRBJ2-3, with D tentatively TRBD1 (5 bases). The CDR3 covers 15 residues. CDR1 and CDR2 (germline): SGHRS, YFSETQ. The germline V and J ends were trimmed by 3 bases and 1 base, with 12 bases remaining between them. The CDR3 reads CASSYRTSGTDTQYF. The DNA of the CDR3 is TGCGCCAGCAGCTACAGGACCTCGGGCACAGATACGCAGTATTTT.

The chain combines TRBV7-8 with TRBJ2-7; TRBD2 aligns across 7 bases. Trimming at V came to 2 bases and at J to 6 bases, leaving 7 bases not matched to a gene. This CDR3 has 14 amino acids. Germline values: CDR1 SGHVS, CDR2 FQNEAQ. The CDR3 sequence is CASSLLAGLGEQYF. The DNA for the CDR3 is TGTGCCAGCAGCTTATTAGCGGGTTTGGGCGAGCAGTACTTC. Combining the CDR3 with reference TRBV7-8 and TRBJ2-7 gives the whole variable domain GAGVSQSPRYKVAKRGQDVALRCDPISGHVSLFWYQQALGQGPEFLTYFQNEAQLDKSGLPSDRFFAERPEGSVSTLKIQRTQQEDSAVYLCASSLLAGLGEQYFGPGTRLTVT.